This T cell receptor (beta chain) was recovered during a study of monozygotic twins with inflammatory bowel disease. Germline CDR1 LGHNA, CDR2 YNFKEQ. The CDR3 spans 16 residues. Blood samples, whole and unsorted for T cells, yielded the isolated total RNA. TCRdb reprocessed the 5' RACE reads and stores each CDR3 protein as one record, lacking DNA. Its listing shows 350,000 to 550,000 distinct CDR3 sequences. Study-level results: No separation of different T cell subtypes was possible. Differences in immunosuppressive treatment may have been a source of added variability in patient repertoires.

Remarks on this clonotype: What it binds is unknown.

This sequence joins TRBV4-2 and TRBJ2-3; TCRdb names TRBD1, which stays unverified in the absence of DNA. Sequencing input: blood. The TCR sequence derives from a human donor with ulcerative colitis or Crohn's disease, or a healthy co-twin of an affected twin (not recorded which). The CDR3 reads CASSQEGQGSTDTQYF.